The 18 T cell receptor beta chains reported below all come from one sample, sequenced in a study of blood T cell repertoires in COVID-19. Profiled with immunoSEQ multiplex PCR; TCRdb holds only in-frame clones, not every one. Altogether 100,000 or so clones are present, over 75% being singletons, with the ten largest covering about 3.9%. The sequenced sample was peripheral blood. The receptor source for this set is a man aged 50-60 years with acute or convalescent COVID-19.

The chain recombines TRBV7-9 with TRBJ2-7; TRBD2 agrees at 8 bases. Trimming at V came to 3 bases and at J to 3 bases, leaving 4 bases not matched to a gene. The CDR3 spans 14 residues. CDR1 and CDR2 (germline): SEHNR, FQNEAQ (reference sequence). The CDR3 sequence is CASSLALAVYEQYF. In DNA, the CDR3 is TGTGCCAGCAGCTTGGCACTAGCGGTCTACGAGCAGTACTTC. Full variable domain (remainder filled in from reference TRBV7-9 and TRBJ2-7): DTGVSQNPRHKITKRGQNVTFRCDPISEHNRLYWYRQTLGQGPEFLTYFQNEAQLEKSRLLSDRFSAERPKGSFSTLEIQRTEQGDSAMYLCASSLALAVYEQYFGPGTRLTVT.

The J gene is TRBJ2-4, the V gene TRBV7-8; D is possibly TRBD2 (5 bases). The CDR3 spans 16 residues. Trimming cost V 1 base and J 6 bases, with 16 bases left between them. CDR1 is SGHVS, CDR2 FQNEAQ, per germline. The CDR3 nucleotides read TGTGCCAGCAGCTTAGGAGGCGGAGGTCCGGCAAACATTCAGTACTTC. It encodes CASSLGGGGPANIQYF.

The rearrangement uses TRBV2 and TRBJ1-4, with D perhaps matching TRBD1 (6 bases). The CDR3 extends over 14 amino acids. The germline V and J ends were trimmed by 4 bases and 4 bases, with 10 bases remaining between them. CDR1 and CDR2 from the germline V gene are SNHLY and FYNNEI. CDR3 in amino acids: CASSAQGYNEKLFF. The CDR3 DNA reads TGTGCCAGCAGTGCCCAGGGGTATAATGAAAAACTGTTTTTT.

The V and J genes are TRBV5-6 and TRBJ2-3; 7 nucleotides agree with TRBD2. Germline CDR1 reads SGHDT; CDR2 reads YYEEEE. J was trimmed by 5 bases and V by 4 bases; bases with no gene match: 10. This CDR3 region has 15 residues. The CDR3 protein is CASSPTSPAQDTQYF. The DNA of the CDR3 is TGTGCCAGCAGCCCGACTAGCCCCGCACAAGATACGCAGTATTTT.

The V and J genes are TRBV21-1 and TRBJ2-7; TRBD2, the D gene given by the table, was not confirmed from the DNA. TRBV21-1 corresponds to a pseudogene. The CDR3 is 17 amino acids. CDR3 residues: CASSVRSGSGAIYEQYF. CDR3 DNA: TGTGCCAGCAGCGTCCGTAGCGGGAGTGGGGCTATATACGAGCAGTACTTC.

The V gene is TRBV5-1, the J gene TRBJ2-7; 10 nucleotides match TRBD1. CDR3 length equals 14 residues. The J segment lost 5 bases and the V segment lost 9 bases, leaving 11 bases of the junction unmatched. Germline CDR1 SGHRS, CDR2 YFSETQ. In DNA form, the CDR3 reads TGCGCCACTTCCCCCGGGACAGGGGTCCACGAGCAGTACTTC. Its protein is CATSPGTGVHEQYF.

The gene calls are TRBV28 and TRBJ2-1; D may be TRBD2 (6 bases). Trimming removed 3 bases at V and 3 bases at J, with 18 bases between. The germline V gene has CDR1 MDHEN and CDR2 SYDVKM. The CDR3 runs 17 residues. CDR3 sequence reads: CASSFVTAGRNYNEQFF. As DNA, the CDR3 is TGTGCCAGCAGTTTCGTTACGGCGGGAAGAAACTACAATGAGCAGTTCTTC.

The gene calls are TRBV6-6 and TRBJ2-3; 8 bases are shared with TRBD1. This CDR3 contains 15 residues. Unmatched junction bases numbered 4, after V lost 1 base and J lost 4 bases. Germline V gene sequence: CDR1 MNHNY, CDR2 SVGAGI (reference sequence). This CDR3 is CASSYLTGEADTQYF. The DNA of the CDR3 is TGTGCCAGCAGTTACTTGACAGGGGAGGCAGATACGCAGTATTTT.

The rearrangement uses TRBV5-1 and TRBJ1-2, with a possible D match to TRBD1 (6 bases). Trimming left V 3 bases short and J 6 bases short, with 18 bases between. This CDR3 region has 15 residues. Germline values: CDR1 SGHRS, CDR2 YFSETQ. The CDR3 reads CASSSARGGGHGYTF. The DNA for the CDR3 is TGCGCCAGCAGCTCCGCCAGGGGTGGGGGACATGGCTACACCTTC.

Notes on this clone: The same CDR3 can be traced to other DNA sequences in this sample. CDR3 coding DNA: TGTGCCAGCAGCGTGGGCGGGGGCTCATACAATGAGCAGTTCTTC. Protein sequence: CASSVGGGSYNEQFF. The rearrangement uses TRBV9 and TRBJ2-1; possibly TRBD2 for D (7 bases). With 2 bases removed from V and 4 bases from J, the gap between germline ends came to 13 bases. Germline V CDR1 and CDR2: SGDLS, YYNGEE. The CDR3 length is 15 residues.

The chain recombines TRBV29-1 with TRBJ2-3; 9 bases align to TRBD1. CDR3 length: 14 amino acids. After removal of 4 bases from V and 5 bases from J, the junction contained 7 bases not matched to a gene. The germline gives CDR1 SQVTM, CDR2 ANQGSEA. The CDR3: CSVVGQGLQDTQYF. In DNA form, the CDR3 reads TGCAGCGTTGTTGGACAGGGGTTGCAAGATACGCAGTATTTT.

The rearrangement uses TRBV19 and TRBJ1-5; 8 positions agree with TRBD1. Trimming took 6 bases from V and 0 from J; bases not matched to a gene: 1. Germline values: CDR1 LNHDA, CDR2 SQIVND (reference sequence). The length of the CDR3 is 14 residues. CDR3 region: CASSGQGSNQPQHF. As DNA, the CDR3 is TGTGCCAGTAGCGGACAGGGTAGCAATCAGCCCCAGCATTTT.

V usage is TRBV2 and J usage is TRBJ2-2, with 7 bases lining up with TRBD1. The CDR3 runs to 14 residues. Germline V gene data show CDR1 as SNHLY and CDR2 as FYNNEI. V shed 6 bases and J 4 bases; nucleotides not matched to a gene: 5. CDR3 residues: CASRDRVSTGELFF. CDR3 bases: TGTGCCAGCAGAGACAGGGTTAGCACCGGGGAGCTGTTTTTT. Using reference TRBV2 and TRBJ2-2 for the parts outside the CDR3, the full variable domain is EPEVTQTPSHQVTQMGQEVILRCVPISNHLYFYWYRQILGQKVEFLVSFYNNEISEKSEIFDDQFSVERPDGSNFTLKIRSTKLEDSAMYFCASRDRVSTGELFFGEGSRLTVL.

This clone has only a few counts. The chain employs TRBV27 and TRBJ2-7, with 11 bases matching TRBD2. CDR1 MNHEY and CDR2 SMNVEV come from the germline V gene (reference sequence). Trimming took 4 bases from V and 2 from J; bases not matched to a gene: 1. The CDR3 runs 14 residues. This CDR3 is CASSSSGRPYEQYF. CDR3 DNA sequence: TGTGCCAGCAGTTCTAGCGGGAGGCCCTACGAGCAGTACTTC.

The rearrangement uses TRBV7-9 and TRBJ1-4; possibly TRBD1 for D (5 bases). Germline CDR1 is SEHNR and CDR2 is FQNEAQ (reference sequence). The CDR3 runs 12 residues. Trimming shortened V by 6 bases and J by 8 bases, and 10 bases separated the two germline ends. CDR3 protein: CASRPGGEKLFF. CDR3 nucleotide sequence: TGTGCCAGCAGGCCGGGGGGAGAAAAACTGTTTTTT.

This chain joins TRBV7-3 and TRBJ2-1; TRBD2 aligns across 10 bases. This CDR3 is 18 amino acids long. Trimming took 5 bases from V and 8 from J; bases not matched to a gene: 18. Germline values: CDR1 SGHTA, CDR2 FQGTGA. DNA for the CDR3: TGTGCCAGCAGCCACGCCCCTAGCGGGAGATCTGGAGAGGATGAGCAGTTCTTC. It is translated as CASSHAPSGRSGEDEQFF.

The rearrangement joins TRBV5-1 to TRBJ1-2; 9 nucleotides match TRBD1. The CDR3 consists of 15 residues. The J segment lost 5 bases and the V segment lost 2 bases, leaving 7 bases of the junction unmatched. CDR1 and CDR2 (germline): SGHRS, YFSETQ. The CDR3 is CASSFTGGIAYGYTF. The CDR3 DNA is TGCGCCAGCAGCTTCACAGGGGGCATCGCGTATGGCTACACCTTC.

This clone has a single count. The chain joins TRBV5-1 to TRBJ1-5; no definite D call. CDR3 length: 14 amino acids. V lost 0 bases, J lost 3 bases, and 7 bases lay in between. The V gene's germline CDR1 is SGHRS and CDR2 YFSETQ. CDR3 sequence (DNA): TGCGCCAGCAGCTTGGGCGGGGTCAATCAGCCCCAGCATTTT. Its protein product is CASSLGGVNQPQHF. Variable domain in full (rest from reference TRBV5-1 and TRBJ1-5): KAGVTQTPRYLIKTRGQQVTLSCSPISGHRSVSWYQQTPGQGLQFLFEYFSETQRNKGNFPGRFSGRQFSNSRSEMNVSTLELGDSALYLCASSLGGVNQPQHFGDGTRLSIL.